This T cell receptor beta chain was sequenced in a study of CD4 and CD8 cells across lung adenocarcinoma regions. This clonotype has only one observation. TCRdb processed the PCR reads anew with MiXCR; each CDR3 protein has one entry. Here the sample spans some 8,000 distinct CDR3 sequences, roughly 42% being singletons. The germline V gene encodes CDR1 ENHRY and CDR2 SYGVKD. CDR3 length equals 14 residues. Trimming cost V 3 bases and J 2 bases, with 9 bases left between them. Donors had localized lung adenocarcinoma, a non-small cell lung cancer. The gene calls are TRBV10-3 and TRBJ2-3; D is perhaps TRBD2 (6 bases). The material sequenced was CD8+ T cells from the center of a lung tumor. This TCR was sampled from a male donor with lung adenocarcinoma. The CD4 and CD8 labels of this study may be unreliable. CDR3 loop: CAISDGGPTDTQYF. CDR3 sequence (DNA): TGTGCCATCAGTGACGGAGGGCCCACAGATACGCAGTATTTT.